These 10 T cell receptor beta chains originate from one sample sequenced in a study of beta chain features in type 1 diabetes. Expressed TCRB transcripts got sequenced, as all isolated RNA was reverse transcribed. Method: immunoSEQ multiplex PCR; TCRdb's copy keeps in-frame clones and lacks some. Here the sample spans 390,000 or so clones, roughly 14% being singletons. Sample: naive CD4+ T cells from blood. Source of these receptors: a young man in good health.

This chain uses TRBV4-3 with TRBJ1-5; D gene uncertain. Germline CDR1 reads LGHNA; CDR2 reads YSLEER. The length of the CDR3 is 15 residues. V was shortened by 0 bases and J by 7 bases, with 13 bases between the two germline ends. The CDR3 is CASSQDSGAGQPQHF. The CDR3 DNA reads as TGCGCCAGCAGCCAAGATTCGGGCGCGGGGCAGCCCCAGCATTTT.

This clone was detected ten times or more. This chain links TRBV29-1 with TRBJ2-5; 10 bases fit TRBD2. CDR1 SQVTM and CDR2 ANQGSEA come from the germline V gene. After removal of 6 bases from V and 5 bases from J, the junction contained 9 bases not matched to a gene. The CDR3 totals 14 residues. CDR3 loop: CSVMIAGGRETQYF. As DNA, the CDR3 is TGCAGCGTAATGATAGCGGGAGGAAGGGAGACCCAGTACTTC.

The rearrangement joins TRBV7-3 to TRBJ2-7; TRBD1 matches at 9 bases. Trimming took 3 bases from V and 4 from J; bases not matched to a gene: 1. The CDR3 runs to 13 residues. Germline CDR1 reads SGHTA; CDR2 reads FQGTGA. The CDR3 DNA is TGTGCCAGCAGCTTCGGGACAGGGTACGAGCAGTACGTC. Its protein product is CASSFGTGYEQYV.

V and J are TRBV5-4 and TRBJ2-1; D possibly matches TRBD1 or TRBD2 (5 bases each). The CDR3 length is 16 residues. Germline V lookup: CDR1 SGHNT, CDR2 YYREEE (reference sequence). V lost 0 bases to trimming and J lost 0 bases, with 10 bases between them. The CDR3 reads CASSLAGPFSYNEQFF. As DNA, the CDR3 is TGTGCCAGCAGCTTGGCGGGGCCTTTCTCCTACAATGAGCAGTTCTTC. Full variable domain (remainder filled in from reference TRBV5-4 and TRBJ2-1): ETGVTQSPTHLIKTRGQQVTLRCSSQSGHNTVSWYQQALGQGPQFIFQYYREEENGRGNFPPRFSGLQFPNYSSELNVNALELDDSALYLCASSLAGPFSYNEQFFGPGTRLTVL.

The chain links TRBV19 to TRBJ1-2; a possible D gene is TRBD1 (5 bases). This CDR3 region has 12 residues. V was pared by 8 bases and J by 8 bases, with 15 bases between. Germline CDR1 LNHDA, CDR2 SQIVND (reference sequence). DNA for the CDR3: TGTGCCAGTCGGGACGGCTTACAGGGCTACACCTTC. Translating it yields CASRDGLQGYTF.

CDR3 residues: CASSYSALAGSDTQYF. The CDR3 DNA reads TGTGCCAGCAGTTACTCGGCCCTAGCGGGGTCAGATACGCAGTATTTT. The gene calls are TRBV6-5 and TRBJ2-3; 9 bases align to TRBD2. The CDR3 has 16 residues. CDR1 is MNHEY, CDR2 SVGAGI, per germline. V trimming: 0 bases; J trimming: 4 bases; junction bases outside the gene matches: 5.

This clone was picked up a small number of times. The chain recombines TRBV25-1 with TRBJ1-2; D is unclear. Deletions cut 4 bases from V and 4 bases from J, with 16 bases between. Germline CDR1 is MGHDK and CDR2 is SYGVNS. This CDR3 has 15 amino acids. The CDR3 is CASSGFAGEGYGYTF. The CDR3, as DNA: TGTGCCAGCAGTGGATTTGCAGGCGAGGGCTATGGCTACACCTTC.

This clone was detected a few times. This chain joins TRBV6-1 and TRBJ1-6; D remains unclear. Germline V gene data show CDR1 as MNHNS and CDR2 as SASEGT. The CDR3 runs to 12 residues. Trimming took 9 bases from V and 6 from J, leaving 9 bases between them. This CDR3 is CASSRFNSPLHF. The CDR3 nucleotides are TGTGCCAGTTCAAGGTTTAATTCACCCCTCCACTTT.

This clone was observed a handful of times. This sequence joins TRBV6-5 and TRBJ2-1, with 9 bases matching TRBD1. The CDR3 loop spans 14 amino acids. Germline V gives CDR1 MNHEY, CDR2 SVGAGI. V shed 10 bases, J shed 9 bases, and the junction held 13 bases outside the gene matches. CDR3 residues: CATDRGQGSSEQFF. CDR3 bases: TGTGCCACCGATCGGGGACAGGGTTCGAGTGAGCAGTTCTTC.

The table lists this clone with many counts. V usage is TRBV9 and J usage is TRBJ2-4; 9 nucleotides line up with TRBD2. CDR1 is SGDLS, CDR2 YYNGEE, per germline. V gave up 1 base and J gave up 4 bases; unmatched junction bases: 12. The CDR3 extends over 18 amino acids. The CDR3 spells CASSVSAGGPKLKNIQYF. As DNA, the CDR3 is TGTGCCAGCAGCGTATCGGCGGGAGGGCCGAAACTTAAAAACATTCAGTACTTC.